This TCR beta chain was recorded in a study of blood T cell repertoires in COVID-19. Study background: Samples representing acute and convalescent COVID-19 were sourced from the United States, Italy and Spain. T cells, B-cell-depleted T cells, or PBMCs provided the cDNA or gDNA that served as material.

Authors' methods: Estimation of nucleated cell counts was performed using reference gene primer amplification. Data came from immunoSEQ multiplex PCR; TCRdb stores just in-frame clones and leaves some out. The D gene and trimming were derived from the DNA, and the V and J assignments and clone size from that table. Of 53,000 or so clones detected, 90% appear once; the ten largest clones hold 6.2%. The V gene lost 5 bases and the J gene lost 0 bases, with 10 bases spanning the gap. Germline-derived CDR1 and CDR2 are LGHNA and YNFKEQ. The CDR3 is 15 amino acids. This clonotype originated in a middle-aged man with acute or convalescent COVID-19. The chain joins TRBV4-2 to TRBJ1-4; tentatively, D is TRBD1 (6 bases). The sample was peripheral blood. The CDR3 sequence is CASSSRTATNEKLFF. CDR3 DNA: TGTGCCAGCAGCTCCCGGACAGCAACTAATGAAAAACTGTTTTTT.